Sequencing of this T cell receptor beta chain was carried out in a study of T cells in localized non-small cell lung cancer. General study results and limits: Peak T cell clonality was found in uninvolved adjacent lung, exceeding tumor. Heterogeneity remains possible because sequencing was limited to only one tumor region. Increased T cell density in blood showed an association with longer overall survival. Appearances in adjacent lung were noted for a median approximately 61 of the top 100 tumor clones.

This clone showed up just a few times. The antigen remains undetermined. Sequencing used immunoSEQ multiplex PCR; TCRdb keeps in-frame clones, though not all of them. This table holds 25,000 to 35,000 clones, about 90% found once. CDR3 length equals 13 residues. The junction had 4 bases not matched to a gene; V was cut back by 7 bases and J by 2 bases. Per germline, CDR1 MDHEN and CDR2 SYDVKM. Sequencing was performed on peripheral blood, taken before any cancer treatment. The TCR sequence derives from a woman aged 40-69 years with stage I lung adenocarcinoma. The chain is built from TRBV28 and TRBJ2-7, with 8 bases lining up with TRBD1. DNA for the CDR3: TGTGCCAGCACAGCAGGGGGCACCTACGAGCAGTACTTC. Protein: CASTAGGTYEQYF.